One TCR beta chain is described in this entry. Its specificity is not known. The ends lost 6 bases at V and 7 bases at J; junction bases unmatched: 6. The germline CDR1 and CDR2 sequences are SNHLY and FYNNEI. CDR3 size: 13 residues. This sample stems from a study of beta chain features in type 1 diabetes. The wider study: The study examined about 110,000,000 sorted cells across all samples.

As every portion of the isolated RNA was reverse transcribed, the sequencing read expressed TCRB transcripts. Clones were sequenced by immunoSEQ multiplex PCR, and TCRdb holds only the in-frame ones, with some missing. The sample comprises 25,000 to 35,000 clones, less than 65% of which are singletons, and about 2.4% rests with the top ten. A CD45RO/CCR7/CD25/CD127/CD95/CD27 panel sorted naive, central memory, regulatory and stem cell-like memory CD4+ cells. Study findings and constraints: The naive, central memory and Treg TCRB repertoires showed an apparent similarity that was greater among patients than among healthy donors. Moderate yet significant TCRB CDR3 shortening was seen in Type 1 diabetes patients in all four CD4+ subsets. Researchers caution that PCR might favor shorter templates, equally among patients and controls.

This chain uses TRBV2 with TRBJ1-1, with 9 bases that match TRBD1. Sequencing was carried out using Tregs from blood. This clonotype was sampled from a young woman with type 1 diabetes. In DNA, the CDR3 is TGTGCCAGCAGGGGGGACAGGGTGTTTGAAGCTTTCTTT. Translating it yields CASRGDRVFEAFF.